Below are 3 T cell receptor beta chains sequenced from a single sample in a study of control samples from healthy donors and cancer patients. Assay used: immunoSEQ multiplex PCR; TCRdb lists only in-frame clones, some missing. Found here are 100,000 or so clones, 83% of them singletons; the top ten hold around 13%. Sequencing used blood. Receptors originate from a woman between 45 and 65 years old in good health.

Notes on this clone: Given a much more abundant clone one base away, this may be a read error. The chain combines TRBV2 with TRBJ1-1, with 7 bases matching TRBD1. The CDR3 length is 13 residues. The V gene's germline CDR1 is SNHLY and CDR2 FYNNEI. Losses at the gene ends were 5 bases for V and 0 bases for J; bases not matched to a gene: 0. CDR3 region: CASSTGVNTEAFF. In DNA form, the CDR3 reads TGTGCCAGCAGTACAGGGGTGAACACTGAAGCTTTCTTT.

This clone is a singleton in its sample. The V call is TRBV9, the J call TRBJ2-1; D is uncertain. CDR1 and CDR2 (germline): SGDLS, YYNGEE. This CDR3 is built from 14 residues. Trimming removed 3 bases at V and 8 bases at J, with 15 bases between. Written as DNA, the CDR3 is TGTGCCAGCAGCGCCGTTGGGATCCTCGATGAGCAGTTCTTC. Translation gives CASSAVGILDEQFF.

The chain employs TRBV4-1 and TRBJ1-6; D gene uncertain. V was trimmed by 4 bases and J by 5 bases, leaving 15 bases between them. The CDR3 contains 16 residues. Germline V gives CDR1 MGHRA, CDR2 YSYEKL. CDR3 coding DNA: TGCGCCAGCAGCCTGAGGGATCGGGTGGATAATTCACCCCTCCACTTT. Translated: CASSLRDRVDNSPLHF.